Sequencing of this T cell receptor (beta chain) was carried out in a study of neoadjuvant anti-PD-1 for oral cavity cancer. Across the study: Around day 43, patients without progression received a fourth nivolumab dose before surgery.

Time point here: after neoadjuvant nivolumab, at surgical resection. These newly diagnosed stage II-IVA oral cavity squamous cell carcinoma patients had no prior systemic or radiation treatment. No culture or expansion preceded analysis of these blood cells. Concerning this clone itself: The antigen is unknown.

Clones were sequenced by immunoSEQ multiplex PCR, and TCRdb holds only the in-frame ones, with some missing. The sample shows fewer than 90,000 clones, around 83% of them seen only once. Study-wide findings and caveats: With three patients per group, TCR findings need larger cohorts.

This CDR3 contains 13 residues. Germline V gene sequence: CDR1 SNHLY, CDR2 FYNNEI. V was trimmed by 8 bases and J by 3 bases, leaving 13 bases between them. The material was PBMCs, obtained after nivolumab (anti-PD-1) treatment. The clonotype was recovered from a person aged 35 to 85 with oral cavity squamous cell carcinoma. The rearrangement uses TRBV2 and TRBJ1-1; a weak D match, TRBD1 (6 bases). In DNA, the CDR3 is TGTGCCAGCGGACAGTCATTGTACACTGAAGCTTTCTTT. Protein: CASGQSLYTEAFF.